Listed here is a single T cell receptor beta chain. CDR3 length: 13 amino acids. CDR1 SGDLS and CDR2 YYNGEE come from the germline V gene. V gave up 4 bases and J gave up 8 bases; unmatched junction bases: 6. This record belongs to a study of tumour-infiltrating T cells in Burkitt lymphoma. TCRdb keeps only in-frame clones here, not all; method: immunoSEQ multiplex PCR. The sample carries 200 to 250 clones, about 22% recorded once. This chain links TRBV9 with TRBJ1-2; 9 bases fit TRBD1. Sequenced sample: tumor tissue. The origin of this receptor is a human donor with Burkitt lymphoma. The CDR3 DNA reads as TGTGCCAGCAGCTCCACAGGGGGCTGGGGCTACACCTTC. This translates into CASSSTGGWGYTF.